This TCR beta chain was recovered during a study of control samples from healthy donors and cancer patients. The assay was immunoSEQ multiplex PCR, and TCRdb's table has in-frame clones only and misses some. The data contain 150,000 to 200,000 clones, about 90% of them singletons. Source material: blood. The receptor was derived from a young man in good health.

DNA for the CDR3: TGTGCCAGCAGCCTCCGGGATGACAGGGAATGGAAGACCCAGTACTTC. Amino acids: CASSLRDDREWKTQYF. This chain connects TRBV5-5 to TRBJ2-5; 7 bases agree with TRBD1. V shed 4 bases, J shed 6 bases, and the junction held 15 bases outside the gene matches. The germline CDR1 and CDR2 sequences are SGHKS and YYEKEE (reference sequence). There are 16 residues in the CDR3.